Each of the 8 T cell receptor beta chains below was sequenced from the same sample in a study of cytomegalovirus exposure and HLA in healthy donors. A multiplex PCR was run with 60 Vbeta primers and 13 Jbeta primers. The protocol was immunoSEQ multiplex PCR, while the TCRdb copy is restricted to in-frame clones and leaves out a portion. The sample records about 160,000 clones, roughly 80% being singletons. The sample was PBMCs. These receptors originate from a male donor in good health and CMV-seropositive.

J is TRBJ2-7 and V is TRBV30; 8 nucleotides line up with TRBD1. CDR1 GTSNPN and CDR2 SVGIG come from the germline V gene (reference sequence). Unmatched junction bases numbered 3, after V lost 5 bases and J lost 3 bases. The CDR3 contains 12 residues. CDR3 in amino acids: CAWSGQGYEQYF. DNA of the CDR3: TGTGCCTGGTCCGGACAGGGCTACGAGCAGTACTTC.

V usage is TRBV5-8 and J usage is TRBJ1-1; D not certain. V was pared by 1 base and J by 6 bases, with 13 bases between. This CDR3 region has 14 residues. Looked up from germline, CDR1 is SGHTS and CDR2 is YDEGEE. The DNA for the CDR3 is TGTGCCAGCAGCTTGATCGTAACCGTAGCTGAAGCTTTCTTT. Residues: CASSLIVTVAEAFF.

V gene TRBV6-6 combines with J gene TRBJ2-3, with D perhaps matching TRBD2 (5 bases). The CDR3 has 13 amino acids. V gave up 5 bases and J gave up 1 base, with 7 bases separating them. Germline V gene lookup returns CDR1 MNHNY and CDR2 SVGAGI (reference sequence). The CDR3 nucleotides are TGTGCCAGCAGTCCGCGGGGCACAGATACGCAGTATTTT. It encodes CASSPRGTDTQYF.

The CDR3 DNA follows: TGTGCCAGCAGCTGGGGAGGGAGCTCCTACAATGAGCAGTTCTTC. This translates into CASSWGGSSYNEQFF. V is TRBV5-6 and J is TRBJ2-1; 7 positions agree with TRBD2. Trimming cost V 3 bases and J 0 bases; bases outside gene matches: 3. Germline lookup yields CDR1 SGHDT and CDR2 YYEEEE. This CDR3 comprises 15 residues.

V and J are TRBV28 and TRBJ1-1; D perhaps matches TRBD1 (5 bases). Trimming took off 6 bases at V and 3 bases at J, with 14 bases between the two ends. This CDR3 contains 14 residues. Germline V gene data show CDR1 as MDHEN and CDR2 as SYDVKM. CDR3: CASSLSAGDTEAFF. The CDR3 DNA is TGTGCCAGCAGCCTCTCCGCGGGGGACACTGAAGCTTTCTTT.

The gene calls are TRBV7-9 and TRBJ1-4; TRBD1 agrees at 7 bases. The CDR3 runs 15 residues. Germline loops: CDR1 SEHNR, CDR2 FQNEAQ (reference sequence). Trimming took 7 bases from V and 4 from J; bases not matched to a gene: 9. The CDR3 DNA is TGTGCCAGCACCAACCAGGGGGTGGGTAATGAAAAACTGTTTTTT. Residues: CASTNQGVGNEKLFF.

J is TRBJ1-1 and V is TRBV14, with D perhaps TRBD1 (6 bases). The V end was cut by 4 bases, the J end by 0 bases, with 12 bases between. The CDR3 totals 15 residues. Germline CDR1 is SGHDN and CDR2 is FVKESK. Here the CDR3 reads CASSRTVALNTEAFF. The CDR3 DNA is TGTGCCAGCAGCCGGACAGTTGCGCTGAACACTGAAGCTTTCTTT.

This clone was detected only once. The rearrangement uses TRBV5-1 and TRBJ2-5; no firm D call. The J call may be in error: the DNA end matches TRBJ2-7 better. The germline V gene has CDR1 SGHRS and CDR2 YFSETQ. This CDR3 comprises 13 residues. DNA for the CDR3: TGCGCCAGCAGCTTGGCAGCTCACTACGAGCAGTACTTC. Translation: CASSLAAHYEQYF.